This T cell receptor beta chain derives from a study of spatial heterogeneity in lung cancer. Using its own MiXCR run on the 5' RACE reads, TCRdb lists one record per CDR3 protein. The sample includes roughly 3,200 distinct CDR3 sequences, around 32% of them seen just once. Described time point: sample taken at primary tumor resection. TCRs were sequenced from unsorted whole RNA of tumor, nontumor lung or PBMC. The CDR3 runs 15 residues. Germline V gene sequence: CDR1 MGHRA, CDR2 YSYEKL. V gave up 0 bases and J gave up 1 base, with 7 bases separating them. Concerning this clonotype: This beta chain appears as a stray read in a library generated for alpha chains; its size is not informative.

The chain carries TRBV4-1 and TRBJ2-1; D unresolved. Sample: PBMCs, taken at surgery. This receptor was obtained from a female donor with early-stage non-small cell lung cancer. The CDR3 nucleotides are TGCGCCAGCAGCCAAGACCCCGGATCCTACAATGAGCAGTTCTTC. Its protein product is CASSQDPGSYNEQFF.